The sample holds many counts of the clone carrying this TCR beta chain. MiXCR, applied by TCRdb to the RT-PCR reads, yields one record per CDR3 protein. The data contain about 680,000 distinct CDR3 sequences, 12% to 15% of them singletons. CDR1 is MNHEY, CDR2 SVGAGI, per germline. The CDR3 consists of 17 residues. With 5 bases clipped from V and 0 bases from J, the junction kept 4 bases outside the gene matches. Sequenced input: memory CD4+ T cells from blood. The sequence derives from a female donor in good health, serving as a healthy control. V usage is TRBV6-5 and J usage is TRBJ2-1; 13 nucleotides align to TRBD2. The DNA of the CDR3 is TGTGCCAGCAGTCCGACTAGCGGGAGGCCCTCCTACAATGAGCAGTTCTTC. Its translation is CASSPTSGRPSYNEQFF.